This T cell receptor (beta chain) was captured by sequencing in a study of beta chain features in type 1 diabetes. Background on the study: All of the samples together had approximately 100,000,000 sorted cells examined. Study conclusions and caveats: The study found that naive, central memory and Treg TCRB repertoires appeared more similar in patients than in healthy donors. Junctions at VDJ sites from type 1 diabetes patients had fewer insertions and more deletions. People with Type 1 diabetes carried modestly yet significantly shorter TCRB CDR3s in all four CD4+ subsets.

What was sequenced were expressed TCRB transcripts, since all of the isolated RNA had been reverse transcribed. Here immunoSEQ multiplex PCR was the method, and the copy in TCRdb shows in-frame clones only, minus some. Of under 900,000 clones listed, 15% to 20% are singletons. Of note for this clone: Its antigen is as yet unknown.

The germline gives CDR1 SGHTA, CDR2 FQGTGA. V lost 2 bases to trimming and J lost 0 bases; unmatched junction nucleotides: 13. CDR3 length: 20 residues. This receptor was taken from a woman aged 18-29 years in good health. The specimen was naive CD4+ T cells from blood. V gene TRBV7-3 combines with J gene TRBJ2-1, with TRBD2 identical over 10 bases. CDR3 amino acids: CASSLYPSGLAGDSYNEQFF. CDR3 sequence (DNA): TGTGCCAGCAGCTTATACCCCTCCGGGCTAGCGGGAGACTCCTACAATGAGCAGTTCTTC. The full variable domain, its missing parts supplied by reference TRBV7-3 and TRBJ2-1, is GAGVSQTPSNKVTEKGKYVELRCDPISGHTALYWYRQSLGQGPEFLIYFQGTGAADDSGLPNDRFFAVRPEGSVSTLKIQRTERGDSAVYLCASSLYPSGLAGDSYNEQFFGPGTRLTVL.